The 28 T cell receptor beta chains below come from one sample, sequenced in a study of blood T cell repertoires in COVID-19. This table comes from immunoSEQ multiplex PCR, and its TCRdb copy is limited to in-frame clones, with some not included. The data show about 280,000 clones, 90% seen once. Sequencing used PBMCs or T cells enriched from blood (not recorded which). The receptors originated from a woman aged 18-29 years with acute COVID-19.

V and J are TRBV20-1 and TRBJ2-7, with 11 bases lining up with TRBD2. Losses at the gene ends were 3 bases for V and 4 bases for J; bases not matched to a gene: 5. CDR1 DFQATT and CDR2 SNEGSKA come from the germline V gene (reference sequence). This CDR3 has 14 residues. In nucleotides, the CDR3 is TGCAGTGCTAGTACTAGCGGGAGTAAGTACGAGCAGTACTTC. Amino acid sequence: CSASTSGSKYEQYF.

CDR3 bases: TGCGCCAGCAGCTTCAGCCAGGAGGGTTACGAGCAGTACTTC. This encodes CASSFSQEGYEQYF. The chain is built from TRBV5-1 and TRBJ2-7; D possibly corresponds to TRBD2 (6 bases). Germline V gene sequence: CDR1 SGHRS, CDR2 YFSETQ. The CDR3 extends over 14 amino acids. V was clipped by 2 bases and J by 4 bases, with 13 bases between them.

The chain combines TRBV5-4 with TRBJ2-3; weak D call: TRBD2 (6 bases). Germline V CDR1 and CDR2: SGHNT, YYREEE (reference sequence). This CDR3 is built from 14 residues. Trimming took 4 bases from V and 1 from J, leaving 10 bases between them. The CDR3 DNA sequence: TGTGCCAGCAGCGGACCGGGAGGCACAGATACGCAGTATTTT. Its protein product is CASSGPGGTDTQYF.

The chain links TRBV19 to TRBJ2-5, with 11 nucleotides matching TRBD2. The V segment lost 3 bases and the J segment 2 bases; nucleotides outside the gene matches: 2. Germline assignment: CDR1 LNHDA and CDR2 SQIVND (reference sequence). The CDR3 is made up of 15 amino acids. The CDR3 DNA sequence: TGTGCCAGTAGTATTAGCGGGAGGGTTCAAGAGACCCAGTACTTC. It yields the protein CASSISGRVQETQYF.

The chain links TRBV9 to TRBJ2-3, with D unclear. Trimming took 2 bases from V and 0 from J, leaving 4 bases between them. The CDR3 spans 13 residues. Germline CDR1 SGDLS, CDR2 YYNGEE. The CDR3 nucleotides are TGTGCCAGCAGCGTCTCTAGCACAGATACGCAGTATTTT. Its protein product is CASSVSSTDTQYF.

Concerning this clone: The junction and the germline gene differ at one end; a read error may be behind it. The chain joins TRBV5-8 to TRBJ2-6, with D perhaps matching TRBD1 (6 bases). The CDR3 runs 15 residues. Germline CDR1 is SGHTS and CDR2 is YDEGEE. The CDR3: CALMRGYPGANVLTF. DNA of the CDR3: TGCGCTCTAATGAGGGGGTACCCTGGGGCCAACGTCCTGACTTTC.

The chain joins TRBV28 to TRBJ1-6; 7 positions agree with TRBD1. Per germline, CDR1 MDHEN and CDR2 SYDVKM. The CDR3 is 14 residues long. Germline trimming cut 8 bases from V and 7 bases from J; bases unmatched to any gene: 8. The CDR3 DNA sequence: TGTGCCAGCCTAGCCGACAGGGTAAATTCACCCCTCCACTTT. Translated: CASLADRVNSPLHF.

The chain recombines TRBV7-3 with TRBJ2-3, with 8 bases aligning to TRBD2. The germline V gene encodes CDR1 SGHTA and CDR2 FQGTGA. Trimming cost V 3 bases and J 3 bases; bases outside gene matches: 5. This CDR3 has 15 residues. The DNA of the CDR3 is TGTGCCAGCAGCTTGAGCGGGAGCGGAACAGATACGCAGTATTTT. This codes for CASSLSGSGTDTQYF.

The chain carries TRBV5-4 and TRBJ1-2, with TRBD1 as a possible D gene (5 bases). Per germline, CDR1 SGHNT and CDR2 YYREEE (reference sequence). This CDR3 spans 15 amino acids. Trimming stripped 2 bases from V and 1 base from J, with 12 bases between. CDR3 residues: CASSLGGENNYGYTF. The CDR3 nucleotides are TGTGCCAGCAGCTTAGGAGGGGAGAATAACTATGGCTACACCTTC. Drawing the rest from reference TRBV5-4 and TRBJ1-2, the complete variable domain is ETGVTQSPTHLIKTRGQQVTLRCSSQSGHNTVSWYQQALGQGPQFIFQYYREEENGRGNFPPRFSGLQFPNYSSELNVNALELDDSALYLCASSLGGENNYGYTFGSGTRLTVV.

This clone came up once. This rearrangement joins TRBV6-2 or TRBV6-3 to TRBJ1-3; TRBD1 agrees at 8 bases. CDR1 and CDR2 from the germline V gene are MNHEY and SVGEGT. The CDR3 consists of 20 residues. Germline trimming cut 6 bases from V and 2 bases from J; bases unmatched to any gene: 21. In DNA form, the CDR3 reads TGTGCCAGCAGCGCAACTCGGACAGGGATTCTCCGGTGGGCTGGAAACACCATATATTTT. Translated: CASSATRTGILRWAGNTIYF.

This sequence joins TRBV6-5 and TRBJ2-7; 7 bases are shared with TRBD2. V lost 6 bases and J lost 3; bases outside the gene matches: 5. The CDR3 sequence is 13 residues long. CDR1 and CDR2 (germline): MNHEY, SVGAGI. CDR3 sequence reads: CASRDGGSYEQYF. The CDR3 nucleotides are TGTGCCAGCAGGGACGGGGGGAGCTACGAGCAGTACTTC.

This sequence joins TRBV11-2 and TRBJ2-7; D not certain. V dropped 5 bases and J dropped 3 bases, with 8 bases sitting between them. Germline lookup yields CDR1 SGHAT and CDR2 FQNNGV. This CDR3 region has 12 residues. The CDR3 spells CASSPLNYEQYF. In nucleotides, the CDR3 is TGTGCCAGCAGCCCCCTTAACTACGAGCAGTACTTC.

The CDR3 region is CASSDQGRTEAFF. CDR3 DNA: TGTGCCAGCAGTGATCAGGGGCGGACTGAAGCTTTCTTT. This chain links TRBV2 with TRBJ1-1; perhaps TRBD1 as D (6 bases). This CDR3 contains 13 residues. Germline CDR1 is SNHLY and CDR2 is FYNNEI. The germline V and J ends were trimmed by 3 bases and 5 bases, with 10 bases remaining between them.

The chain uses TRBV6-2 or TRBV6-3 and TRBJ1-4; perhaps TRBD1 as D (6 bases). CDR1 is MNHEY and CDR2 is SVGEGT in the germline V gene. The CDR3 totals 16 residues. V was shortened by 5 bases and J by 5 bases, with 18 bases between the two germline ends. Here the CDR3 DNA reads TGTGCCAGCAGTACGCTCGGGGGGCTATTAAATGAAAAACTGTTTTTT. It yields the protein CASSTLGGLLNEKLFF.

This clone was seen only once. This chain links TRBV6-5 with TRBJ2-1; 7 bases are a match to TRBD2. This CDR3 has 15 residues. Germline V gene sequence: CDR1 MNHEY, CDR2 SVGAGI. After removal of 0 bases from V and 5 bases from J, the junction contained 4 bases not matched to a gene. The DNA of the CDR3 is TGTGCCAGCAGTTACTCGGCTAGCGGACACAATGAGCAGTTCTTC. It specifies CASSYSASGHNEQFF.

Concerning this clone: The same CDR3 is also encoded by other DNA sequences in this sample. The V gene is TRBV5-1, the J gene TRBJ2-2; TRBD2 matches 15 bases. V shed 4 bases, J shed 0 bases, and the junction held 10 bases outside the gene matches. The germline CDR1 and CDR2 sequences are SGHRS and YFSETQ. The CDR3 consists of 20 residues. Written as DNA, the CDR3 is TGCGCCAGCAGCGCCTTACCGGGACTAGCGGGAGGTTCGAACACCGGGGAGCTGTTTTTT. It codes for CASSALPGLAGGSNTGELFF.

The rearrangement links TRBV7-9 to TRBJ2-5; 14 bases agree with TRBD2. The ends lost 5 bases at V and 4 bases at J; junction bases unmatched: 6. This CDR3 comprises 16 residues. Germline-derived CDR1 and CDR2 are SEHNR and FQNEAQ (reference sequence). CDR3: CASSPGTSGSGETQYF. For the CDR3, the DNA is TGTGCCAGCAGCCCCGGGACTAGCGGGAGTGGAGAGACCCAGTACTTC.

The chain employs TRBV5-4 and TRBJ1-2; 10 positions agree with TRBD1. From germline, CDR1 is SGHNT and CDR2 YYREEE (reference sequence). V lost 4 bases, J lost 7 bases, and 7 bases stayed unmatched. The CDR3 runs to 14 residues. The DNA of the CDR3 is TGTGCCAGCAGCCCGGACAGGGGGACCTTTGGCTACACCTTC. Its protein product is CASSPDRGTFGYTF.

The chain joins TRBV7-8 to TRBJ2-7, with D perhaps matching TRBD2 (7 bases). Germline V gene sequence: CDR1 SGHVS, CDR2 FQNEAQ. This CDR3 comprises 16 residues. Deletions cut 0 bases from V and 3 bases from J, with 15 bases between. DNA for the CDR3: TGTGCCAGCAGCTTAGCGGGGAGGGACAACTTCTACGAGCAGTACTTC. Translating it yields CASSLAGRDNFYEQYF. Filled out from reference TRBV7-8 and TRBJ2-7, the complete variable domain reads GAGVSQSPRYKVAKRGQDVALRCDPISGHVSLFWYQQALGQGPEFLTYFQNEAQLDKSGLPSDRFFAERPEGSVSTLKIQRTQQEDSAVYLCASSLAGRDNFYEQYFGPGTRLTVT.

The chain recombines TRBV4-1 with TRBJ1-5; D possibly corresponds to TRBD1 (6 bases). The CDR3 is made up of 15 amino acids. The germline V gene has CDR1 MGHRA and CDR2 YSYEKL. Trimming took off 3 bases at V and 4 bases at J, with 13 bases between the two ends. This CDR3 is CASSQSHQGNQPQHF. As DNA, the CDR3 is TGCGCCAGCAGCCAGTCTCATCAGGGGAATCAGCCCCAGCATTTT.

V gene TRBV28 combines with J gene TRBJ1-4; 7 bases are a match to TRBD1. CDR1 and CDR2 from the germline V gene are MDHEN and SYDVKM. The V segment lost 1 base and the J segment 0 bases; nucleotides outside the gene matches: 5. This CDR3 is built from 17 residues. For the CDR3, the DNA is TGTGCCAGCAGTTTATTAGGGCAGGGGGCAACTAATGAAAAACTGTTTTTT. Residues: CASSLLGQGATNEKLFF. The variable domain in full, with the rest retrieved from reference TRBV28 and TRBJ1-4, is DVKVTQSSRYLVKRTGEKVFLECVQDMDHENMFWYRQDPGLGLRLIYFSYDVKMKEKGDIPEGYSVSREKKERFSLILESASTNQTSMYLCASSLLGQGATNEKLFFGSGTQLSVL.

The chain employs TRBV5-1 and TRBJ2-3; maybe TRBD2 (5 bases). This CDR3 is built from 16 residues. In germline, CDR1 is SGHRS, CDR2 YFSETQ. The V gene lost 7 bases and the J gene lost 0 bases, with 18 bases spanning the gap. CDR3 protein: CASCFSASPSTDTQYF. CDR3 DNA: TGCGCCAGCTGTTTTAGCGCATCACCTAGCACAGATACGCAGTATTTT.

The chain couples TRBV11-2 to TRBJ2-7; D might be TRBD1 (6 bases). Germline-derived CDR1 and CDR2 are SGHAT and FQNNGV. The germline V and J ends were trimmed by 5 bases and 6 bases, with 8 bases remaining between them. The CDR3 runs to 11 residues. The CDR3 region has the DNA TGTGCCAGCAGCGAGGACAGCGAGCAGTACTTC. Translated: CASSEDSEQYF.

This chain links TRBV21-1 with TRBJ1-2; TRBD1 is the table's D call and was not checked against the DNA. TRBV21-1 is a listed pseudogene. The CDR3 covers 13 residues. The CDR3 DNA follows: TGTGCCAGAATGGGGGCAGGGGGTAATGGCTACACCTTC. Its translation: CARMGAGGNGYTF.

The chain uses TRBV7-8 and TRBJ2-1; the D is unclear. The CDR3 loop spans 16 amino acids. Germline assignment: CDR1 SGHVS and CDR2 FQNEAQ. V dropped 0 bases and J dropped 0 bases, with 9 bases sitting between them. CDR3 in amino acids: CASSLAASLSYNEQFF. DNA for the CDR3: TGTGCCAGCAGCTTAGCGGCTAGTCTCTCCTACAATGAGCAGTTCTTC.

This clone was observed a single time. The chain is built from TRBV10-3 and TRBJ1-1; 8 bases match TRBD1. Germline CDR1 and CDR2: ENHRY and SYGVKD. This CDR3 spans 15 amino acids. V trimming: 0 bases; J trimming: 5 bases; junction bases outside the gene matches: 5. The CDR3: CAISESGTGGTEAFF. In DNA, the CDR3 is TGTGCCATCAGTGAGTCAGGGACAGGAGGTACTGAAGCTTTCTTT.

The gene calls are TRBV6-6 and TRBJ1-2; 7 bases line up with TRBD1. With 2 bases clipped from V and 4 bases from J, the junction kept 4 bases outside the gene matches. This CDR3 contains 14 residues. The germline V gene encodes CDR1 MNHNY and CDR2 SVGAGI (reference sequence). Written as DNA, the CDR3 is TGTGCCAGCAGTTACGGCAGGGGGAGCTATGGCTACACCTTC. Protein: CASSYGRGSYGYTF.

The V call is TRBV11-2, the J call TRBJ1-3, with a tentative D call TRBD1 (5 bases). The CDR3 is 16 residues long. Germline loops: CDR1 SGHAT, CDR2 FQNNGV. The V gene lost 5 bases and the J gene lost 0 bases, with 14 bases spanning the gap. The CDR3 DNA reads TGTGCCAGCAGCCCATACCGACAGTACTCTGGAAACACCATATATTTT. Translation gives CASSPYRQYSGNTIYF.